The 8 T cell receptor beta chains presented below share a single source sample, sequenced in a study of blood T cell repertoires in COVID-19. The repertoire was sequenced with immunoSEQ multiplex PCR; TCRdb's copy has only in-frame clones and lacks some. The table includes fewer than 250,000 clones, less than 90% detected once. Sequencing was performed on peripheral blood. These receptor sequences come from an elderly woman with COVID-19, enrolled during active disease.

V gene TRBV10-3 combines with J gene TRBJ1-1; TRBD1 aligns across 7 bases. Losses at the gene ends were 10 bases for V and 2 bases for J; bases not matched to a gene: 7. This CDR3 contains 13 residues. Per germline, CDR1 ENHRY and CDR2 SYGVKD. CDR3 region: CATEGQQNTEAFF. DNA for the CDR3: TGTGCCACCGAGGGACAGCAAAACACTGAAGCTTTCTTT.

CDR3 bases: TGTGCCATCAGTGATCAGGGGAGCACAGATACGCAGTATTTT. Its protein product is CAISDQGSTDTQYF. The chain links TRBV10-3 to TRBJ2-3; D possibly corresponds to TRBD1 (6 bases). V was cut by 3 bases and J by 0 bases, with 7 bases left in between. The CDR3 runs 14 residues. Germline V CDR1 and CDR2: ENHRY, SYGVKD.

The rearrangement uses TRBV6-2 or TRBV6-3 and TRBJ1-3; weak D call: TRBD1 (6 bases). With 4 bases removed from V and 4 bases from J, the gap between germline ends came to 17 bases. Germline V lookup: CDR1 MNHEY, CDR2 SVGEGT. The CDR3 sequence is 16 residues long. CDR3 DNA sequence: TGTGCCAGCAGTTTCTCCAGGGGAAGCTCAGGAAACACCATATATTTT. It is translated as CASSFSRGSSGNTIYF.

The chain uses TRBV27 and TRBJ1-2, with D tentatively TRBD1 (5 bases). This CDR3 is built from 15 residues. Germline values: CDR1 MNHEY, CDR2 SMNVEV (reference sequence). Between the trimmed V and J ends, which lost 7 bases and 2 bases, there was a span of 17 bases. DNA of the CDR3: TGTGCCAGCACAGGGATCGCGAACGGGAACTATGGCTACACCTTC. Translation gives CASTGIANGNYGYTF.

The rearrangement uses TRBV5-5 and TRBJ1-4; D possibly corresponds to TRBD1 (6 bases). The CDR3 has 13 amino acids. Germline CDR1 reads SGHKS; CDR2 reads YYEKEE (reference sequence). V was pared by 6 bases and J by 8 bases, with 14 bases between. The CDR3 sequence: CASNTGLGEKLFF. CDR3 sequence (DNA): TGTGCCAGCAACACAGGGCTCGGGGAAAAACTGTTTTTT.

CDR3 protein: CASSPDGVLRETQYF. The CDR3 region has the DNA TGTGCCAGCAGCCCAGACGGGGTACTTAGGGAGACCCAGTACTTC. V gene TRBV7-9 combines with J gene TRBJ2-5, with D perhaps TRBD2 (5 bases). V lost 5 bases to trimming and J lost 5 bases, with 18 bases between them. Germline V lookup: CDR1 SEHNR, CDR2 FQNEAQ (reference sequence). The CDR3 length is 15 residues. The full variable domain, rest sourced from reference TRBV7-9 and TRBJ2-5, is DTGVSQNPRHKITKRGQNVTFRCDPISEHNRLYWYRQTLGQGPEFLTYFQNEAQLEKSRLLSDRFSAERPKGSFSTLEIQRTEQGDSAMYLCASSPDGVLRETQYFGPGTRLLVL.

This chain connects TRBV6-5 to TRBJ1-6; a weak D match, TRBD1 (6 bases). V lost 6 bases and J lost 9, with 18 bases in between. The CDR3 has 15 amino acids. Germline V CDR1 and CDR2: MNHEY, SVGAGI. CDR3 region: CASRRSEGVGSPLHF. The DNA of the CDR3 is TGTGCCAGCAGAAGATCCGAGGGGGTAGGTTCACCCCTCCACTTT.

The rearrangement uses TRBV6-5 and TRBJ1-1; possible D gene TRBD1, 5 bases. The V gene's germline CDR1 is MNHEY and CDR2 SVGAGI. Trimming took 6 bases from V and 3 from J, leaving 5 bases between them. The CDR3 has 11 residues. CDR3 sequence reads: CASRGDTEAFF. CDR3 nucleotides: TGTGCCAGCAGAGGGGACACTGAAGCTTTCTTT.